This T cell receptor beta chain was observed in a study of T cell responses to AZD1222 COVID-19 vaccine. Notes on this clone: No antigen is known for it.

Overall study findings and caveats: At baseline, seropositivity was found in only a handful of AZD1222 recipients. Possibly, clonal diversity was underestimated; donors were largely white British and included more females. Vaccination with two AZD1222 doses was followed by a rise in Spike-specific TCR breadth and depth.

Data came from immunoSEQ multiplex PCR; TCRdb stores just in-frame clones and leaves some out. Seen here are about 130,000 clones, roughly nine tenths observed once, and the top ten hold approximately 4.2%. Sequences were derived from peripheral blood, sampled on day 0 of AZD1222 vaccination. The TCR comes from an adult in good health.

In nucleotides, the CDR3 is TGTGCCAGCAGCCCCCGTAGGTCAGGAGGAGACACCTTC. Protein sequence: CASSPRRSGGDTF. The chain employs TRBV5-6 and TRBJ1-2; no firm D call. Germline CDR1 reads SGHDT; CDR2 reads YYEEEE. Trimming removed 4 bases from V and 12 bases from J, with 19 bases in between. The CDR3 has 13 amino acids.